Given below is one TCR beta chain in context. The same CDR3 is also encoded by other DNA sequences in this sample. This table comes from immunoSEQ multiplex PCR, and its TCRdb copy is limited to in-frame clones, with some not included. The sample yields approximately 130,000 clones, roughly 86% seen once. The CDR3 is 14 residues long. V shed 5 bases and J shed 2 bases, with 9 bases lying between them. In germline, CDR1 is SGHTA, CDR2 FQGTGA. This sample was taken from a study of blood T cell repertoires in COVID-19. This TCR was recovered from a woman aged 45-65 years who had recovered from COVID-19. Sequencing input: peripheral blood. This chain connects TRBV7-3 to TRBJ2-2, with TRBD1 as a possible D gene (5 bases). The chain's CDR3 is CASSPQGNTGELFF. Written as DNA, the CDR3 is TGTGCCAGCAGCCCCCAGGGTAACACCGGGGAGCTGTTTTTT.